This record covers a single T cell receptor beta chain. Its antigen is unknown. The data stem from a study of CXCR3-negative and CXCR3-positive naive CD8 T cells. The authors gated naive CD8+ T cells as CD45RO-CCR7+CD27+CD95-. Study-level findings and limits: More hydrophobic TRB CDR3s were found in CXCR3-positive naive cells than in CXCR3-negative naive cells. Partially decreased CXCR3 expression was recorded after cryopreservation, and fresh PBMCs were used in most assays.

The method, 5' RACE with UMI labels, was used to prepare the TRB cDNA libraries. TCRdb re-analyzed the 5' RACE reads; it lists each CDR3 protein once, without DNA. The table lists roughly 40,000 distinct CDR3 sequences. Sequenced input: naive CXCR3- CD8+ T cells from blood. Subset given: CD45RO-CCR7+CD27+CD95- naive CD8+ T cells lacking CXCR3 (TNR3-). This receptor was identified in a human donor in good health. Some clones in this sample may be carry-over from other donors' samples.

CDR3: CSARGPGTGGAETQYF. The rearrangement links TRBV20-1 to TRBJ2-5; TCRdb outputs TRBD1, but without DNA this stays unchecked. In germline, CDR1 is DFQATT, CDR2 SNEGSKA (reference sequence). The CDR3 is 16 amino acids.